This T cell receptor beta chain is from a study of human T cells and chemical hapten exposure (dated by TCRdb to 2020 to 2022). At the level of the whole study: For sensitization, 2% DPC in acetone was applied to an approximately 2 cm by approximately 2 cm area of upper inner arm skin. Throughout the study period of around 25 weeks, patients also received therapeutic DPC doses to the scalp every week. Patch testing was done on the upper back using Finn chambers containing 0.01% DPC, and results were scored after 6 days according to International Contact Dermatitis Research Group standards. Alopecia areata with under or over 50% scalp involvement, alopecia totalis and alopecia universalis were represented in the patient cohort, which was mostly female. Libraries were pooled for sequencing, and variation in per-sample TCR yields was attributed mainly to small differences in library volumes within the pool. The study tracked peripheral blood TCR repertoire changes in vivo during primary and secondary sensitization to the hapten diphenylcyclopropenone (DPC) in alopecia patients. Patient blood was sampled pre-sensitization (week 0) and at 2, 6 and about 24 weeks after DPC sensitization. Roughly 30 alopecia patients gave blood for TCR sequencing at one to four time points (pre-sensitization, 2, 6 and 24 weeks). The paper as a whole reports these results and caveats: A positive correlation was found between the number of PT1 expanded TCRs and patch test score, with significance reached at thresholds 8, 16 and 32 but not 4. The number of TCRs above 1 in 1000 frequency did not change with DPC sensitization; there was no evidence of global repertoire structure alterations. Because every patient had alopecia, a presumed autoimmune disease, the patients' immune response might differ from that of healthy individuals. Compared with pre-sensitization or healthy control sets, expanded TCRs formed significantly more large CDR3 similarity clusters, which is consistent with antigen-driven responses. Repeated subsampling changed both the strength of the expansion versus patch-test correlation and the threshold at which the correlation became significant.

In light of the paper, this sample's time point label describes: patch test 3, about 24 weeks after DPC sensitization. Explained via the paper, the treatment or condition label denotes: therapeutic diphenylcyclopropenone sensitization with weekly scalp DPC. At every patch-test visit, the blood draw took place before the patch test was put on. Patients were eligible if aged 18 to 70, diagnosed with alopecia and judged suitable for DPC therapy, and pregnant patients were excluded. Total RNA was isolated from unfractionated whole blood collected in Tempus Blood RNA tubes. The junction shows trimming of 4 bases on V and 13 bases on J, plus 14 bases between the germline ends. The CDR3 runs 12 residues from the cysteine to the phenylalanine. Left in the record is the CDR3 DNA by itself, 36 bases read in frame from the first base. From the germline V gene, CDR1 is SGHVS and CDR2 is FNYEAQ. Library prep was done by RACE. The instrument was a NextSeq 500. During library preparation, unique molecular identifiers were attached to individual cDNA molecules so that TCRs could be counted in a quantitative, reproducible way. From each blood RNA sample, both TCR alpha and TCR beta chains were sequenced. The authors' analysis ran thus. Samples had a median of approximately 93,000 TCRs, with a range from roughly 20,000 to 690,600. V, J and CDR3 annotation of the TCR reads was carried out using the Decombinator software suite. To make PS versus PT1 abundance plots, every sample was subsampled to the same number of TCRs (28,000). Expanded TCRs were defined as absent before sensitization and observed at least eight times at the 2-week time point. TCRdb reworked the public reads: Q25 trimming with fastp, MiXCR clone assembly, productive beta chains retained. Rows matching on CDR3 protein sequence are summarized as one entry with the most common DNA and genes. These V and J calls originate from TCRdb's pipeline instead of the authors' own analysis. The sample table lists around 150,000 distinct CDR3 sequences, 28% of them with a count of one. The ten largest account for under 2.5% of the sample.

Concerning this clonotype itself: The target of this receptor is not known. No quality values exist for individual bases; no much larger clone is one base distant.

The sequence links TRBV7-6 to TRBJ2-1, and the D gene may be TRBD2, 5 bases matching. The sample here was whole blood, taken in connection with sensitization to the hapten diphenylcyclopropenone (DPC). The sequence was collected from a woman aged 18-29 years with alopecia areata. Some clones in this sample may be carry-over from other donors' samples. The DNA reads TGTGCCAGCAGCTCCGTGGACTCAGTACAGTTCTTC. Translation gives CASSSVDSVQFF.